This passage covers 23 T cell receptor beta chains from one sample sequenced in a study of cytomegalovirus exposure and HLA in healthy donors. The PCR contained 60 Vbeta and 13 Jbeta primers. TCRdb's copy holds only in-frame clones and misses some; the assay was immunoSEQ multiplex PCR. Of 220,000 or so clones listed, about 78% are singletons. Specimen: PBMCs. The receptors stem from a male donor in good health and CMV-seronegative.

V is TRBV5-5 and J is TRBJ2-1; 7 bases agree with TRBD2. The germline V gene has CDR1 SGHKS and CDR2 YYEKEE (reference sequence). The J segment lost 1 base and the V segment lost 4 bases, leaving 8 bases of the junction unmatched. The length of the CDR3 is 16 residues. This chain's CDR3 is CASSPGEGGSYNEQFF. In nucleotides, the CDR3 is TGTGCCAGCAGCCCCGGGGAGGGTGGATCCTACAATGAGCAGTTCTTC. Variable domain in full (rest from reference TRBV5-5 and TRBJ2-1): DAGVTQSPTHLIKTRGQQVTLRCSPISGHKSVSWYQQVLGQGPQFIFQYYEKEERGRGNFPDRFSARQFPNYSSELNVNALLLGDSALYLCASSPGEGGSYNEQFFGPGTRLTVL.

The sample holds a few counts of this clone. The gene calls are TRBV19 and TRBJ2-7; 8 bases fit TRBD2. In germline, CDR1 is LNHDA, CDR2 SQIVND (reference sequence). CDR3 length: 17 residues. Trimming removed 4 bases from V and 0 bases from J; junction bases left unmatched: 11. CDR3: CASSTRGGTRSSYEQYF. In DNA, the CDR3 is TGTGCCAGTAGTACCCGGGGGGGCACCCGGAGCTCCTACGAGCAGTACTTC.

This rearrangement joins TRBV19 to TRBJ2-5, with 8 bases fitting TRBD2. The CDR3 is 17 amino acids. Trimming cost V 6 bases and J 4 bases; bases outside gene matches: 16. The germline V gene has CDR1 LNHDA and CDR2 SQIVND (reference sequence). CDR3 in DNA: TGTGCCAGTAGAAGCGGTGGTAGCTCGGGGGGGCGAGAGACCCAGTACTTC. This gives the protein CASRSGGSSGGRETQYF.

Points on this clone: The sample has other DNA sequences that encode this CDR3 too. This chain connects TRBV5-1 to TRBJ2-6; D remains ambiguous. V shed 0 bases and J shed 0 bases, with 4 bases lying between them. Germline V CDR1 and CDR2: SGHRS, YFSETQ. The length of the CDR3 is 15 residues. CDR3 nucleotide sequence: TGCGCCAGCAGCTTGGTAGCCTCTGGGGCCAACGTCCTGACTTTC. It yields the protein CASSLVASGANVLTF.

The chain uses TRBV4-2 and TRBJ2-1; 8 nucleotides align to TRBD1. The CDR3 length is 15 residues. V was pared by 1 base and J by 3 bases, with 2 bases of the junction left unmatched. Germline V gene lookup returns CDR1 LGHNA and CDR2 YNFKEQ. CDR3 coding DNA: TGTGCCAGCAGCCAAGCGGGACAGGACTACAATGAGCAGTTCTTC. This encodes CASSQAGQDYNEQFF.

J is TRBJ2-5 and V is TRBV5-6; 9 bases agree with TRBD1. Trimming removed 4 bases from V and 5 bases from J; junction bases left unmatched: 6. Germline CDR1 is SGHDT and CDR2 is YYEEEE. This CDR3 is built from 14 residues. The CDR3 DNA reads TGTGCCAGCAGCAGCTTCGGACAGGGGGAGACCCAGTACTTC. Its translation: CASSSFGQGETQYF.

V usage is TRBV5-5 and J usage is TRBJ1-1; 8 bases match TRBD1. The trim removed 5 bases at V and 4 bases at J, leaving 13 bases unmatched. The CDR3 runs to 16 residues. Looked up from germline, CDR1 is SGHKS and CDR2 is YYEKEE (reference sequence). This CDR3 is CASRQTDRGEGTEAFF. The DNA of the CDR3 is TGTGCCAGCAGACAAACTGACAGGGGCGAGGGCACTGAAGCTTTCTTT. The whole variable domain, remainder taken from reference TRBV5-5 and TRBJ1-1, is DAGVTQSPTHLIKTRGQQVTLRCSPISGHKSVSWYQQVLGQGPQFIFQYYEKEERGRGNFPDRFSARQFPNYSSELNVNALLLGDSALYLCASRQTDRGEGTEAFFGQGTRLTVV.

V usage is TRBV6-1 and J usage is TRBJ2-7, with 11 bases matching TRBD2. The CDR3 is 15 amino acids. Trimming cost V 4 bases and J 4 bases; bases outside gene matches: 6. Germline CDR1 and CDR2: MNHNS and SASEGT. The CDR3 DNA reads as TGTGCCAGCAGTGTACAACTAGCGGGAGCGTACGAGCAGTACTTC. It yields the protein CASSVQLAGAYEQYF.

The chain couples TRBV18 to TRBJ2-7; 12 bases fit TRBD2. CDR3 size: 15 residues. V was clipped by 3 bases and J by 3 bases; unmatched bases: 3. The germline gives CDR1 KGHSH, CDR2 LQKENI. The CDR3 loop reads CASSPTSGSDYEQYF. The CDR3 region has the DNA TGTGCCAGCTCACCGACTAGCGGGAGCGACTACGAGCAGTACTTC.

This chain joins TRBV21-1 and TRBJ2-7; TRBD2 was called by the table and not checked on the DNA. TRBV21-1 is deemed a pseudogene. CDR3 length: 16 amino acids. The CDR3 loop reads CASSKGRGLDNYEQYF. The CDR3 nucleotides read TGTGCCAGCAGCAAGGGTCGGGGACTAGACAACTACGAGCAGTACTTC.

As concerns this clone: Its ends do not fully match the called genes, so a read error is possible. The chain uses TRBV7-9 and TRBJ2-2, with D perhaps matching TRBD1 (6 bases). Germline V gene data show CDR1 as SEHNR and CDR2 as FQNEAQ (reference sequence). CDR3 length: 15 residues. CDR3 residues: CSSSSRGSNTGELFF. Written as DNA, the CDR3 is TGTTCCAGCAGCTCTAGGGGGTCGAACACCGGGGAGCTGTTTTTT.

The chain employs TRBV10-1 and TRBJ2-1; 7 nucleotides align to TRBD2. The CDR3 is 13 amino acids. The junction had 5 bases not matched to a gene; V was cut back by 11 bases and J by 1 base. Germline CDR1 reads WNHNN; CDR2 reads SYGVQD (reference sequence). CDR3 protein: CAGGGGSYNEQFF. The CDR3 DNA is TGCGCCGGCGGGGGAGGGTCCTACAATGAGCAGTTCTTC.

The CDR3 loop is CASSVDSGRLTDTQYF. CDR3 coding DNA: TGTGCCAGCAGCGTAGATAGCGGGAGGCTCACAGATACGCAGTATTTT. The chain couples TRBV9 to TRBJ2-3; the match to TRBD2 covers 10 bases. Trimming cost V 0 bases and J 2 bases; bases outside gene matches: 3. This CDR3 has 16 amino acids. The germline V gene encodes CDR1 SGDLS and CDR2 YYNGEE.

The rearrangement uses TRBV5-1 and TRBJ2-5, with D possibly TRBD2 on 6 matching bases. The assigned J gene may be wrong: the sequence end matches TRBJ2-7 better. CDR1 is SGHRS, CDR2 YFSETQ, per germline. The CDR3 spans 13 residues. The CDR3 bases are TGCGCCAGCAGCGTTAGCGGCCCCTACGAGCAGTACTTC. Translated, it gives CASSVSGPYEQYF.

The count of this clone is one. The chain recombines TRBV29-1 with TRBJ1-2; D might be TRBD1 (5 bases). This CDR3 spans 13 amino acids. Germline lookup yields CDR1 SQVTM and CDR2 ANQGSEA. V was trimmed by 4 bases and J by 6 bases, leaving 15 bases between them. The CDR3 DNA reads TGCAGCGTTGTAGGTACAGGCGAGGATGGCTACACCTTC. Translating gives CSVVGTGEDGYTF.

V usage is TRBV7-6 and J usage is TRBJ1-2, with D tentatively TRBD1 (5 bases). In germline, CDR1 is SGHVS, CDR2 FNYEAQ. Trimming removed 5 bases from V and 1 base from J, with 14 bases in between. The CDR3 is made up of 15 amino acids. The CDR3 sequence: CASSKGQGGNYGYTF. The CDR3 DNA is TGTGCCAGCAGCAAGGGCCAGGGTGGTAACTATGGCTACACCTTC. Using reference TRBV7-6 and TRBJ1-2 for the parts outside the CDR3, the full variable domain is GAGVSQSPRYKVTKRGQDVALRCDPISGHVSLYWYRQALGQGPEFLTYFNYEAQQDKSGLPNDRFSAERPEGSISTLTIQRTEQRDSAMYRCASSKGQGGNYGYTFGSGTRLTVV.

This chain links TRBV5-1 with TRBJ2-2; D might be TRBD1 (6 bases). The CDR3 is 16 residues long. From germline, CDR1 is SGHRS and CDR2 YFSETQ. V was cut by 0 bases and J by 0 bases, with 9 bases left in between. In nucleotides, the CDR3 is TGCGCCAGCAGCTTGGTTGGGGGCCCGAACACCGGGGAGCTGTTTTTT. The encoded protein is CASSLVGGPNTGELFF.

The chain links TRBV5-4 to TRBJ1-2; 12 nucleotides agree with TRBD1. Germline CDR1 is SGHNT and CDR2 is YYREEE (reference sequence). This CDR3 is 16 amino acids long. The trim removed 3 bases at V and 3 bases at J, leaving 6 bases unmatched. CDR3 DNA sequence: TGTGCCAGCAGCTCCCGGGACAGGGGGCTCGACTATGGCTACACCTTC. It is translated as CASSSRDRGLDYGYTF.

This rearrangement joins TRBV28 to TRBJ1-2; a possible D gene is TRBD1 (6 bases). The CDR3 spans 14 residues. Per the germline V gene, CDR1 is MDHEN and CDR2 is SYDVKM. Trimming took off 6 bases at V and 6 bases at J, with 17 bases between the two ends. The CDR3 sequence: CASSLGTTMNGYTF. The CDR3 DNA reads TGTGCCAGCAGCTTGGGGACAACGATGAATGGCTACACCTTC.

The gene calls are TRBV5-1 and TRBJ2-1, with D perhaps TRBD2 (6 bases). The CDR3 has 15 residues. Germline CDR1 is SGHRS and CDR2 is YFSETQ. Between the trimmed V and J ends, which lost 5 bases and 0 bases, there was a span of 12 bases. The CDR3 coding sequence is TGCGCCAGCAGACGGCAGGGAGGCTCCTACAATGAGCAGTTCTTC. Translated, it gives CASRRQGGSYNEQFF.

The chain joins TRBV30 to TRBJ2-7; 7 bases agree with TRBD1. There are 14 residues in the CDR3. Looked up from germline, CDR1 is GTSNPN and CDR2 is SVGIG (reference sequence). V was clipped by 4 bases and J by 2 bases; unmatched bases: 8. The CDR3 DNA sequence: TGTGCCTGGATACAGGCAGGGGGAACCTACGAGCAGTACTTC. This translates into CAWIQAGGTYEQYF.

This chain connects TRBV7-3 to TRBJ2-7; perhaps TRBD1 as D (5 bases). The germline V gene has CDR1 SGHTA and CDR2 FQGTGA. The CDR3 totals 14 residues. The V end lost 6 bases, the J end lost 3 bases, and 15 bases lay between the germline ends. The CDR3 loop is CASSPDGRGYEQYF. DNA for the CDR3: TGTGCCAGCAGTCCAGACGGAAGGGGCTACGAGCAGTACTTC. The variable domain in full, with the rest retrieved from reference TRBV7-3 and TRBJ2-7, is GAGVSQTPSNKVTEKGKYVELRCDPISGHTALYWYRQSLGQGPEFLIYFQGTGAADDSGLPNDRFFAVRPEGSVSTLKIQRTERGDSAVYLCASSPDGRGYEQYFGPGTRLTVT.

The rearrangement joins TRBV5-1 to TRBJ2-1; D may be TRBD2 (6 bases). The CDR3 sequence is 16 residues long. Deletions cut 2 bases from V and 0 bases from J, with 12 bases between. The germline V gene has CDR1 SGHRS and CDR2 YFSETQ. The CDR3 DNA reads TGCGCCAGCAGCTTAGGCGGGGCTAGCTCCTACAATGAGCAGTTCTTC. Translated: CASSLGGASSYNEQFF.